This T cell receptor beta chain derives from a study of vaccination and CD4 T cells after COVID-19 (dated by TCRdb to between 2021 and 2024). About the investigation overall: SARS-CoV-2 positivity had been established in the convalescent patients by nasal swab PCR, and mild disease was recorded in eight to ten of these patients and severe disease in one. The convalescent cohort comprised six males and four females, including two Hispanic individuals, seven Caucasians, two Asians and one multiracial person. Participants received two doses of either the Pfizer-BioNTech BNT162b2 vaccine (n=8) or the Moderna mRNA-1273 vaccine (n=2). Post-COVID blood samples from convalescent patients were collected a median of roughly 100 days after diagnosis, with a range of 35 to 161 days. Post-vaccine blood samples were collected a median of approximately 77 days after the second vaccine dose, ranging from about 13 to 241 days. Culture stimuli were overlapping spike peptide pools from SARS-CoV-2 and from the common cold coronaviruses HCoV-NL63, HCoV-OC43 and HCoV-229E. As controls, cultures received a CEFX viral epitope pool (the positive control), an HIV-1 Nef peptide pool (the negative control), or no peptide at all. In 10 COVID-19 convalescent patients and a handful of infection-naive healthy vaccine recipients, the spike-specific CD4+ TCR repertoire before mRNA vaccination was compared with the repertoire after mRNA vaccination. Points the paper makes about the study in general: Although the median number of SARS-CoV-2-reactive clonotypes went up from around 20 after infection to 38 after vaccination, the increase was not significant. Of the vaccine-specific clones in convalescent patients, 304 of 307, or nearly all, reacted only to SARS-CoV-2 spike and did not cross-react with common cold coronaviruses. Relatively few convalescent patients were included in the study, and early timepoints after natural infection were not analyzed. Among the post-vaccine SARS-CoV-2-reactive clones in convalescent patients, a median 86.3% showed up only after vaccination, which suggests vaccine-specific priming.

This clonotype was picked up a small number of times. The specificity of this receptor is unknown. No base quality information exists; no much larger clone differs at one position. The sample's treatment or condition label, in plain terms: approximately 10-day PBMC culture with coronavirus spike peptide pools or control peptides (ViraFEST assay). The study used the ViraFEST assay, which expanded antigen-specific T cells with peptide pools and then identified expanded clonotypes by TCR sequencing. The positive SARS-CoV-2 PCR tests of the convalescent patients were dated from March to December 2020, before the Alpha, Beta and Delta variants emerged in the United States. PBMCs were cultured at under 2.5 million per well in IMDM supplemented with approximately 5% human AB serum and about 9.5 IU/ml IL-2, with 10 ug/ml peptide pools added. Half of the culture medium was replaced with fresh IL-2-containing medium on days 3 and 7. After approximately eleven days of culture, CD4+ T cells were isolated by negative selection with the EasySep CD4+ T cell isolation kit. Ficoll-Paque Plus gradient centrifugation was used to isolate PBMCs from whole blood, and the isolated PBMCs were then either used fresh or cryopreserved at -140C. Culture conditions were generally each tested in triplicate wells.

Libraries were made using PCR. TCR sequencing of DNA from cultured CD4+ T cells used the Oncomine TCR Beta short-read assay at the Johns Hopkins FTIC core. The QIAamp micro DNA kit was used to extract genomic DNA from the cultured CD4+ T cells. Oncomine TCR Beta libraries made from cultured CD4+ T cells were pooled using unique dual indexes and sequenced on an Illumina iSeq 100. Concerning the study's data processing: Non-productive sequences were filtered out, and CDR3s that did not start with C, did not end with F or W, or were shorter than 7 amino acids were discarded. The MANAFEST web application was used to identify antigen-specific clonotypes by comparing peptide-stimulated wells against reference wells and other culture wells. To be called positive, a clone needed an FDR below 0.05, an odds ratio above 5, and a productive frequency above 0.1% in at least two of three replicate wells. A clonotype was classed as cross-reactive if the clonotype showed significant expansion both in SARS-CoV-2 spike wells and in at least one common cold coronavirus spike condition. Using R version 3.6.1, CDR3 homology was evaluated through Levenshtein distances (stringdist) along with unrooted phylogenetic trees (ape). In-frame beta chains were kept once TCRdb had trimmed the public reads at Q25 with fastp and called clones with MiXCR. All rows with the same CDR3 protein become a single entry with the most common DNA and genes. TCRdb's processing, not the study's, gives the V and J calls here. The sample table holds more than 11,000 distinct CDR3 sequences, of which around 48% were seen once. The ten largest clones add up to about 9% of the sample.

CDR1 and CDR2 are drawn from the germline V gene: MGHDK, SYGVNS. V is cut by 3 bases and J by 6 bases, and the space between the germline ends is 11 bases. CDR3 length: 14 amino acids, cysteine to phenylalanine. The only DNA kept is the CDR3, 42 bases in frame from the first base. This clonotype was sampled from a human donor who had recovered from COVID-19. The specimen was CD4+ T cells from blood, cultured in vitro. Recombination joined TRBV25-1 with TRBJ1-4; confidence is insufficient to name the D gene. The CDR3 sequence is CASSEAAYYEKLFF. The nucleotide sequence reads TGTGCCAGCAGTGAGGCGGCTTATTATGAAAAACTGTTTTTT.